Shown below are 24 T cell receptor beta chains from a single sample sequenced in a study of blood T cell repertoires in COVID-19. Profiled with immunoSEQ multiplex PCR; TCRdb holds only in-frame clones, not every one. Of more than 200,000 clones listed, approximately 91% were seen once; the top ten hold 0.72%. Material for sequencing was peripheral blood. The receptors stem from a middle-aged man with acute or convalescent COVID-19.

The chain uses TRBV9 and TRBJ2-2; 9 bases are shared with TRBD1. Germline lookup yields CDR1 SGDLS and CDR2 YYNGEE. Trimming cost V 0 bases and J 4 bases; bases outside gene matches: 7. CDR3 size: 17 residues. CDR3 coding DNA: TGTGCCAGCAGCGTAGATGGGGGACAGGGTGGCACCGGGGAGCTGTTTTTT. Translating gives CASSVDGGQGGTGELFF.

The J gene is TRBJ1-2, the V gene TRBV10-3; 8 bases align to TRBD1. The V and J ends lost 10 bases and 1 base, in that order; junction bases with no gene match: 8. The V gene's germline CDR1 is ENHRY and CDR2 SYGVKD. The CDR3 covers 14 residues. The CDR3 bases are TGTGCCACCTCCGGGACAGGCGTTAACTATGGCTACACCTTC. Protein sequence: CATSGTGVNYGYTF.

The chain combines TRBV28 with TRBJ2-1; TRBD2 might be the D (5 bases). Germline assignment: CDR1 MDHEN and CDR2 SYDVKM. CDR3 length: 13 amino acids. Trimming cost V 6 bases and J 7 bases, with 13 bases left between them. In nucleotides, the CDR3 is TGTGCCAGCAGCGTACTAGTCCGGAATGAGCAGTTCTTC. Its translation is CASSVLVRNEQFF.

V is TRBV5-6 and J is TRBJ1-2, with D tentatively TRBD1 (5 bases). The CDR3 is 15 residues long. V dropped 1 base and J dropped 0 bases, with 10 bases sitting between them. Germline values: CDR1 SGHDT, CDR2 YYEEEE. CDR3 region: CASSLIGATNYGYTF. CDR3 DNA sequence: TGTGCCAGCAGCTTGATAGGGGCAACTAACTATGGCTACACCTTC.

The CDR3 coding sequence is TGTGCCAGCAGTTCGGACAGGGCGAGGGGCTACACCTTC. Its translation: CASSSDRARGYTF. The chain links TRBV13 to TRBJ1-2, with TRBD1 matching 8 bases. Trimming took 6 bases from V and 8 from J; bases not matched to a gene: 8. The CDR3 has 13 residues. Per germline, CDR1 PRHDT and CDR2 FYEKMQ (reference sequence). The entire variable domain, with the rest obtained from reference TRBV13 and TRBJ1-2, is as follows: AAGVIQSPRHLIKEKRETATLKCYPIPRHDTVYWYQQGPGQDPQFLISFYEKMQSDKGSIPDRFSAQQFSDYHSELNMSSLELGDSALYFCASSSDRARGYTFGSGTRLTVV.

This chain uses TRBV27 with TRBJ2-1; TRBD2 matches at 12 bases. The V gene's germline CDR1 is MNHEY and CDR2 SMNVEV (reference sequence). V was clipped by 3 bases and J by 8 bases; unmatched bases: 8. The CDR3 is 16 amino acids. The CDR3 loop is CASSFSSSGGGYEQFF. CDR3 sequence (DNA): TGTGCCAGCAGTTTCTCCTCTAGCGGGGGGGGTTATGAGCAGTTCTTC.

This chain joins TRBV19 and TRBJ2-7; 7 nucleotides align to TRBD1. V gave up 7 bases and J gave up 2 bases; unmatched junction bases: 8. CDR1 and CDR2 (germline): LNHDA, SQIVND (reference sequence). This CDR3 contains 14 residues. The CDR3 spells CASTERQGAYEQYF. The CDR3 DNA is TGTGCCAGTACCGAGAGACAGGGCGCCTACGAGCAGTACTTC.

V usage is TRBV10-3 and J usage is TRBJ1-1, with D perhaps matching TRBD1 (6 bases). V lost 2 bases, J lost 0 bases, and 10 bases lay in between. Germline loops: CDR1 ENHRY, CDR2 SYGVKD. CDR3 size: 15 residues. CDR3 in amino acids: CAISENRAMNTEAFF. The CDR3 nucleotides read TGTGCCATCAGTGAGAACAGGGCCATGAACACTGAAGCTTTCTTT.

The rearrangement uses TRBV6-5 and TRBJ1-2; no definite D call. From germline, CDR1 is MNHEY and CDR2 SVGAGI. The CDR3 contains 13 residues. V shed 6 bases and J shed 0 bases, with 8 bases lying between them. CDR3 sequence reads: CASSASANYGYTF. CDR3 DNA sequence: TGTGCCAGCAGCGCATCAGCTAACTATGGCTACACCTTC.

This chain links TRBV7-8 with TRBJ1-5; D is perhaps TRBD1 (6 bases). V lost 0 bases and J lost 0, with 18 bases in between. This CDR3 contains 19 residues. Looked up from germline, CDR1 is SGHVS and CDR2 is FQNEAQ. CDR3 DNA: TGTGCCAGCAGCTTAGCGTGGAACAGGGTAGATTATAGCAATCAGCCCCAGCATTTT. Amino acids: CASSLAWNRVDYSNQPQHF.

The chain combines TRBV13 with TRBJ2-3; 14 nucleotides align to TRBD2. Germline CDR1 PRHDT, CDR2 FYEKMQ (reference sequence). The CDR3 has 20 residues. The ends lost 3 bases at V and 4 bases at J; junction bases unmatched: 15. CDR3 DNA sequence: TGTGCCAGCAGCTTTTACACGGGACTAGCGGGGGCCTATGAGTCAGATACGCAGTATTTT. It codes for CASSFYTGLAGAYESDTQYF.

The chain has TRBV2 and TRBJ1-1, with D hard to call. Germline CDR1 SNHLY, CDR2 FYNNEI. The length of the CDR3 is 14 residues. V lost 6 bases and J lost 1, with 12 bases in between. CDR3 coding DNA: TGTGCCAGCAGCAAACCTACGAGGAACACTGAAGCTTTCTTT. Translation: CASSKPTRNTEAFF.

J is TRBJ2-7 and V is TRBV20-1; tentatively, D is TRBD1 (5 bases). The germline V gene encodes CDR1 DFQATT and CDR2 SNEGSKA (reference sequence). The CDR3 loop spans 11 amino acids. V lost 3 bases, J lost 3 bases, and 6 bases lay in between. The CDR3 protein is CSASQGYEQYF. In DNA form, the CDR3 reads TGCAGTGCTAGTCAGGGCTACGAGCAGTACTTC.

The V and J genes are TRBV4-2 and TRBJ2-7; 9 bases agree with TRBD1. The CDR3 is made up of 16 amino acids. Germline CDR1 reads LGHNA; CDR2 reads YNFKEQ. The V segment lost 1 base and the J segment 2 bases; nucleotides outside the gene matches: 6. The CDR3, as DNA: TGTGCCAGCAGCCAAGTCGGGACAGGGTTTCCCTACGAGCAGTACTTC. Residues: CASSQVGTGFPYEQYF.

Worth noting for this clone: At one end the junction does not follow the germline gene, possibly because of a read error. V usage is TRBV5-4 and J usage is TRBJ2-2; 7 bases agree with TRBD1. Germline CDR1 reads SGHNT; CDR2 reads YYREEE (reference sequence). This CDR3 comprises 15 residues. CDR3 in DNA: TGTGCCAGCAGCCCGGGACAGCGGAACGCCGGGGAGCTGTTTTTT. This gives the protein CASSPGQRNAGELFF.

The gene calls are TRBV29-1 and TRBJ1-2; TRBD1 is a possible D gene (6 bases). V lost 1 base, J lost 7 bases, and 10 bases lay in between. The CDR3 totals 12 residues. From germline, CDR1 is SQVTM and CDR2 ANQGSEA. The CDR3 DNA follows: TGCAGCGTTGAAGGGACAGTCCCTGGCTACACCTTC. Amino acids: CSVEGTVPGYTF.

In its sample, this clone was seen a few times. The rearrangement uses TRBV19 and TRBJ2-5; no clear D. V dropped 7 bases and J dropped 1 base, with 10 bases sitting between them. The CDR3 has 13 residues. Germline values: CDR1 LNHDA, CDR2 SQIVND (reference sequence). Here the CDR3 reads CASTNSPQETQYF. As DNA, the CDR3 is TGTGCCAGTACTAATTCACCCCAAGAGACCCAGTACTTC.

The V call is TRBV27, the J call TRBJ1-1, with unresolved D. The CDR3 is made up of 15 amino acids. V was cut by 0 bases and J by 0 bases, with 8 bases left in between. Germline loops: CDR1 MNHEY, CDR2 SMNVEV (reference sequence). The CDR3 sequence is CASSLSQNMNTEAFF. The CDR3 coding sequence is TGTGCCAGCAGTTTATCCCAGAACATGAACACTGAAGCTTTCTTT.

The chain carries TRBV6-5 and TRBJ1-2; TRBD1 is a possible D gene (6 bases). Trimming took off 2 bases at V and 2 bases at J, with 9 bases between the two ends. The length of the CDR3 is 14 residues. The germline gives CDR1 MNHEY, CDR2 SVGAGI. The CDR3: CASSYGTSNYGYTF. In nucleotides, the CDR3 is TGTGCCAGCAGTTACGGGACAAGCAACTATGGCTACACCTTC.

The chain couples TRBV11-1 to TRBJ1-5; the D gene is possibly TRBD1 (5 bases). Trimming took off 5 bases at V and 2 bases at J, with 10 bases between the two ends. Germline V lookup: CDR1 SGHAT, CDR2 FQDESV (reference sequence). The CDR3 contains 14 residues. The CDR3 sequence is CASSAGLGNQPQHF. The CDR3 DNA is TGTGCCAGCAGCGCAGGGTTGGGCAATCAGCCCCAGCATTTT.

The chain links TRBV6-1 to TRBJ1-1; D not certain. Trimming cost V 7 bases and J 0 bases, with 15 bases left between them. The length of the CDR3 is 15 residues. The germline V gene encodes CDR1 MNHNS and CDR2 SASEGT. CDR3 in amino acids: CASNTLDNLNTEAFF. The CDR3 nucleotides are TGTGCCAGCAATACACTCGACAACTTGAACACTGAAGCTTTCTTT.

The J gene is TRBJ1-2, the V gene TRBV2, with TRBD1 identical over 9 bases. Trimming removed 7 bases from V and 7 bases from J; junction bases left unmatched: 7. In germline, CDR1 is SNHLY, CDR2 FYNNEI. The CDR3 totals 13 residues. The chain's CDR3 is CASTGTGSGGYTF. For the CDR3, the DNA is TGTGCCAGCACCGGGACAGGGAGTGGTGGCTACACCTTC.

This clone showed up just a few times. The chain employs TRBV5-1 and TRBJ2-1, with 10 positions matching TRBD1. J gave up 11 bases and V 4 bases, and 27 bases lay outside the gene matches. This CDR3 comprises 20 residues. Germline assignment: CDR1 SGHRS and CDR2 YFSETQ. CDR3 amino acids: CASSPWGNPGQGSFSPQQFF. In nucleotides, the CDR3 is TGCGCCAGCAGCCCTTGGGGGAACCCGGGACAGGGGTCTTTTTCTCCCCAGCAGTTCTTC.

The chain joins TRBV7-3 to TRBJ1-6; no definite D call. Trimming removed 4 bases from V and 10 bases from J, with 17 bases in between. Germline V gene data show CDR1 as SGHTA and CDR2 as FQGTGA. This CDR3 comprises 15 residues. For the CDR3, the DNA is TGTGCCAGCAGCTCAGGCGCGGGGTCTGGCTCACCCCTCCACTTT. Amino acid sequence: CASSSGAGSGSPLHF.